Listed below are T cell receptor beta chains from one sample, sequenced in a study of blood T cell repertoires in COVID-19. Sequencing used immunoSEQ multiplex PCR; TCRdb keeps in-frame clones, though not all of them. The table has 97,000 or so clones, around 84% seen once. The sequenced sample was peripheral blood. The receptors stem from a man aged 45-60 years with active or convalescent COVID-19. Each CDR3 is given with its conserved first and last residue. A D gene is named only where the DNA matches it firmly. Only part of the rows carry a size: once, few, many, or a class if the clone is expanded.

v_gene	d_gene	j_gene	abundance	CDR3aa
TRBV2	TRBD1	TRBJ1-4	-	CASSLRQGNEKLFF
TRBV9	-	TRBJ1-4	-	CASSVGQGVRPEKLFF
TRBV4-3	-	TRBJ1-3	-	CASSQDLRGANTIYF
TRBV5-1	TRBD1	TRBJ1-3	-	CASSIRSGQSIGNTIYF
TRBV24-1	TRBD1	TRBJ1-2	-	CATSDTTDRDSPYGYTF
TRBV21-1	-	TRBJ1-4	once	CAPPGTGGKLFF
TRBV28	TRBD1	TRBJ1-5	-	CASSQLQEGAGQPQHF
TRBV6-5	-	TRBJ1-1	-	CASSYSAVNTEAFF
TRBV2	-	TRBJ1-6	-	CASSARSGKYNSPLHF
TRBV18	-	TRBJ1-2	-	CASSYGVKYGYTF
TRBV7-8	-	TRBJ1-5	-	CASSPDRDQPQHF
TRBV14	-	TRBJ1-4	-	CASSQASGTQKLFF
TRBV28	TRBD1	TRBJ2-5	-	CASIPGQGAGETQYF
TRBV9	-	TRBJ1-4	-	CASSVGPATNEKLFF
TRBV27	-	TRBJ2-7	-	CASSLNRVGYEQYF
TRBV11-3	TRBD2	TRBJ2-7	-	CASSLSGGPREQYF
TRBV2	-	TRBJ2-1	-	CAYRDNANNEQFF